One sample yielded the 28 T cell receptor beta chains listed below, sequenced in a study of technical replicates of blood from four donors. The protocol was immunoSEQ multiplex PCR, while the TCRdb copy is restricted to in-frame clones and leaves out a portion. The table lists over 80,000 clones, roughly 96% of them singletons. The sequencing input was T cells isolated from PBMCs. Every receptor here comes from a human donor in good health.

Here the CDR3 reads CASSYSPLYEQYF. DNA of the CDR3: TGTGCCAGCAGTTACTCCCCCCTCTACGAGCAGTACTTC. J is TRBJ2-7 and V is TRBV6-6; D call uncertain. This CDR3 spans 13 amino acids. Germline V lookup: CDR1 MNHNY, CDR2 SVGAGI (reference sequence). Trimming shortened V by 0 bases and J by 3 bases, and 6 bases separated the two germline ends.

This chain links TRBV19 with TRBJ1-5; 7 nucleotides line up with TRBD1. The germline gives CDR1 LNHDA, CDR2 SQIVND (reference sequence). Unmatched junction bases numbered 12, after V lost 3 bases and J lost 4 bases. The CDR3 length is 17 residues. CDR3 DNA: TGTGCCAGTAGTATCGGCAGGGGGAAAAAGGTAAATCAGCCCCAGCATTTT. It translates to CASSIGRGKKVNQPQHF.

CDR3 sequence: CAISVPQGQAGYTF. In DNA form, the CDR3 reads TGTGCCATCAGCGTCCCACAGGGTCAGGCTGGCTACACCTTC. The rearrangement joins TRBV10-3 to TRBJ1-2, with D possibly TRBD1 on 6 matching bases. Germline V gives CDR1 ENHRY, CDR2 SYGVKD. Trimming removed 6 bases from V and 7 bases from J, with 18 bases in between. The CDR3 runs to 14 residues.

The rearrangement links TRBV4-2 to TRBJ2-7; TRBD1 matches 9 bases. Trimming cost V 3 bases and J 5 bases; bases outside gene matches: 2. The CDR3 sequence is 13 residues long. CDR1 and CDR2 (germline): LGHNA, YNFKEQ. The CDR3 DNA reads TGTGCCAGCAGCCACGGGACAGGGAACGAGCAGTACTTC. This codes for CASSHGTGNEQYF.

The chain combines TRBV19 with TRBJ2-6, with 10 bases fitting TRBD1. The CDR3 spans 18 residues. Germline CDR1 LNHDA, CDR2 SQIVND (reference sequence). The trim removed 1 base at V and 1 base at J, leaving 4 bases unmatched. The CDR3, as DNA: TGTGCCAGTAGTATAGGGACAGGGGGTAGGTCTGGGGCCAACGTCCTGACTTTC. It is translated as CASSIGTGGRSGANVLTF.

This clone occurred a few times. CDR3 bases: TGCGCCAGCAGCCCACAGGGGTTGGTAACTGAAGCTTTCTTT. Its protein product is CASSPQGLVTEAFF. The chain employs TRBV4-3 and TRBJ1-1, with 7 bases aligning to TRBD1. CDR3 size: 14 residues. Trimming took 4 bases from V and 5 from J; bases not matched to a gene: 7. Looked up from germline, CDR1 is LGHNA and CDR2 is YSLEER.

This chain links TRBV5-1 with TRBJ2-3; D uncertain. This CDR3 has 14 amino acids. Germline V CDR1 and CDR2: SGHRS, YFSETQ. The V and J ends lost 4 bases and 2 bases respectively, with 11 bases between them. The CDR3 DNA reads TGCGCCAGCAGCCCCGGCGGCATCACAGATACGCAGTATTTT. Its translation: CASSPGGITDTQYF.

The CDR3 nucleotides are TGTGCCAGCAGCGCCGGGACAATCAGCACTGAAGCTTTCTTT. Protein product: CASSAGTISTEAFF. The V and J genes are TRBV9 and TRBJ1-1; the D gene is possibly TRBD1 (6 bases). Germline lookup yields CDR1 SGDLS and CDR2 YYNGEE. The ends were cut back, 3 bases at V and 4 bases at J, with 13 bases in the middle. This CDR3 is 14 amino acids long.

The CDR3 region is CASRAGLDEQFF. The CDR3 nucleotides read TGTGCCAGTAGGGCGGGCTTGGATGAGCAGTTCTTC. The chain links TRBV19 to TRBJ2-1; tentative D call: TRBD2 (5 bases). The length of the CDR3 is 12 residues. V was trimmed by 6 bases and J by 8 bases, leaving 11 bases between them. The V gene's germline CDR1 is LNHDA and CDR2 SQIVND (reference sequence).

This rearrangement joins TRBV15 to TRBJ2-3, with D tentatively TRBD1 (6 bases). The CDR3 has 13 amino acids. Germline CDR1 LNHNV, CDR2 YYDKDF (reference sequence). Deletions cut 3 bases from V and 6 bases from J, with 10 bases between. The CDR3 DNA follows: TGTGCCACCAGCAGGGAAAGGGGGGATACGCAGTATTTT. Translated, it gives CATSRERGDTQYF.

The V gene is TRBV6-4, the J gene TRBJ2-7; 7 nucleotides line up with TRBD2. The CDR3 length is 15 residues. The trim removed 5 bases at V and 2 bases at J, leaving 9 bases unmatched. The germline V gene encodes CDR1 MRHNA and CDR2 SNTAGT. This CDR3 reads CASSTFSGTTYEQYF. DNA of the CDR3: TGTGCCAGCAGTACATTTTCCGGGACTACCTACGAGCAGTACTTC.

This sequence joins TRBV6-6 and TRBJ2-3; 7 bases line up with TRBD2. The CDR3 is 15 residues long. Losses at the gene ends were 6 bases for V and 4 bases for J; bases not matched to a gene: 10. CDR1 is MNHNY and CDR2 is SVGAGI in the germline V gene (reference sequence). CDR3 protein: CASRGGTHASDTQYF. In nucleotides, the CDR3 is TGTGCCAGCAGGGGGGGGACCCACGCGTCAGATACGCAGTATTTT.

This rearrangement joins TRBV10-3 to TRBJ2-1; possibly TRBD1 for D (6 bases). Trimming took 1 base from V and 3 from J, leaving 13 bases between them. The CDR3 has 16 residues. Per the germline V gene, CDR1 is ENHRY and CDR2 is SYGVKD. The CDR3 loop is CAISEWGEGDYNEQFF. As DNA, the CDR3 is TGTGCCATCAGTGAGTGGGGCGAGGGGGACTACAATGAGCAGTTCTTC.

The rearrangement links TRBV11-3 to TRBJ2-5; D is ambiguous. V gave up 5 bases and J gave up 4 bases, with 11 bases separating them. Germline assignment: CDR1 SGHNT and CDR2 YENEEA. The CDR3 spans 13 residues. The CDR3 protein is CASSPHERETQYF. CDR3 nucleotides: TGTGCCAGCAGCCCCCACGAGCGAGAGACCCAGTACTTC.

In DNA form, the CDR3 reads TGTGCCTGGAGTCAGAACACCGGGGAGCTGTTTTTT. Residues: CAWSQNTGELFF. The chain links TRBV30 to TRBJ2-2; D remains unclear. Germline-derived CDR1 and CDR2 are GTSNPN and SVGIG (reference sequence). The V and J ends lost 2 bases and 1 base respectively, with 2 bases between them. The CDR3 contains 12 residues.

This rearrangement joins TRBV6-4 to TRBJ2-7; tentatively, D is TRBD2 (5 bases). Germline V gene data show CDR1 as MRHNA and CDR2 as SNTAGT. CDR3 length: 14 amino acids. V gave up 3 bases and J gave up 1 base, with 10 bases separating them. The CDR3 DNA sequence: TGTGCCAGCAGTGAATTCCCGGGGTCCTACGAGCAGTACTTC. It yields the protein CASSEFPGSYEQYF.

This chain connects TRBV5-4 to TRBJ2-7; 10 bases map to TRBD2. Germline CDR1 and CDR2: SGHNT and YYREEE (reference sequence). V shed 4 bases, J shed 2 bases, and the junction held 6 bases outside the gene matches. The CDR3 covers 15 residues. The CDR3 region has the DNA TGTGCCAGCAGCCCCGGGACTAGCGCCGCCTACGAGCAGTACTTC. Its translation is CASSPGTSAAYEQYF.

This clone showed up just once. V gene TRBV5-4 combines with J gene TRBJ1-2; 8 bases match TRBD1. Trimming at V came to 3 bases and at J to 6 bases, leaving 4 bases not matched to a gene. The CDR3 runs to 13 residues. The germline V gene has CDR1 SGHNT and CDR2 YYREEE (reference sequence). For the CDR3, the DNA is TGTGCCAGCAGCTGGACAGGGAAGGATGGCTACACCTTC. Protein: CASSWTGKDGYTF.

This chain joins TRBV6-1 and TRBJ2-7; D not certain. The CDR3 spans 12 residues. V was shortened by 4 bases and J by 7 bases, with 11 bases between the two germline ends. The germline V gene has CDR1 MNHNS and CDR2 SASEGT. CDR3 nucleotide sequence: TGTGCCAGCAGTGTAGTCGCCGGGGAGCAGTACTTC. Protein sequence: CASSVVAGEQYF.

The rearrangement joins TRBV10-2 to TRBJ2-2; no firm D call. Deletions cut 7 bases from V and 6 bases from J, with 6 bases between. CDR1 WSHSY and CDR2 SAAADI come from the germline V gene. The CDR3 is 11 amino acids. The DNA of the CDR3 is TGCGCCAGCAATAGTCCCGGGGAGCTGTTTTTT. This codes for CASNSPGELFF.

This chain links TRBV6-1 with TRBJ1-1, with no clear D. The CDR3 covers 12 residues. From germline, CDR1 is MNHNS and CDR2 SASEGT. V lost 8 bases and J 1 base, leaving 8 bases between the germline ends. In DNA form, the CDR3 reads TGTGCCAGCCGAACAGCGAACACTGAAGCTTTCTTT. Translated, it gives CASRTANTEAFF.

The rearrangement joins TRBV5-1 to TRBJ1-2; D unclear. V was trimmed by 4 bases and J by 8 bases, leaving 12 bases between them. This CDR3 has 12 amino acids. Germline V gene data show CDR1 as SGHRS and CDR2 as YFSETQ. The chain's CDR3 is CASSIEGVGYTF. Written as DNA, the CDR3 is TGCGCCAGCAGCATCGAGGGCGTGGGCTACACCTTC.

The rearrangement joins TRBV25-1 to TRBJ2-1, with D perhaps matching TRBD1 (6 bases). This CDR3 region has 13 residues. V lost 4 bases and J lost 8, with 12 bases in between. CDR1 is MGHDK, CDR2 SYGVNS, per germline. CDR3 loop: CASSAQGRDEQFF. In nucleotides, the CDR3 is TGTGCCAGCAGTGCCCAGGGGCGAGATGAGCAGTTCTTC.

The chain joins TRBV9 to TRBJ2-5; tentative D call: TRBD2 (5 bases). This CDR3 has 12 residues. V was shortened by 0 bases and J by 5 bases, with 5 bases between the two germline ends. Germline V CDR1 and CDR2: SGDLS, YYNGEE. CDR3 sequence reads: CASSVGGETQYF. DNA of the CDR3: TGTGCCAGCAGCGTAGGCGGGGAGACCCAGTACTTC.

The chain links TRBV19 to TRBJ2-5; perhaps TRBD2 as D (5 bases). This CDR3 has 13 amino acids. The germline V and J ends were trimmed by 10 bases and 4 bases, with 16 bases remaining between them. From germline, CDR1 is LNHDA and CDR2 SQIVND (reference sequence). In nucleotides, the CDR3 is TGTGCCACCTCATATAACCGGGGAGAGACCCAGTACTTC. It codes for CATSYNRGETQYF.

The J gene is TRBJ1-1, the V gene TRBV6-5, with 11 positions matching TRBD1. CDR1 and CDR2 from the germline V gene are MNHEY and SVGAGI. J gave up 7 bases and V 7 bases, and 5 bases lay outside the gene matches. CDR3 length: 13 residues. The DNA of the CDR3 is TGTGCCAGCAAAGGACAGGGGGCGGGTGAAGCTTTCTTT. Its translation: CASKGQGAGEAFF.

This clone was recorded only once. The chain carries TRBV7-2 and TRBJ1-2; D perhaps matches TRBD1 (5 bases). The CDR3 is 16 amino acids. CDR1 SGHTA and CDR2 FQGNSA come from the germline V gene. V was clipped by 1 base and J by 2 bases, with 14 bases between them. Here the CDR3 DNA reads TGTGCCAGCAGCTTAGATTCCAGGGCCGCGAACTATGGCTACACCTTC. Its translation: CASSLDSRAANYGYTF.

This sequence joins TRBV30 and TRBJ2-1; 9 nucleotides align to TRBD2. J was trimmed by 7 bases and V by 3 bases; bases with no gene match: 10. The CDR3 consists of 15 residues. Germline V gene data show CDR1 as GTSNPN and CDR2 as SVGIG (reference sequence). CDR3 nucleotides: TGTGCCTGGAGCTTGGTCGGACTAGCGAGTAATGAGCAGTTCTTC. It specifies CAWSLVGLASNEQFF.